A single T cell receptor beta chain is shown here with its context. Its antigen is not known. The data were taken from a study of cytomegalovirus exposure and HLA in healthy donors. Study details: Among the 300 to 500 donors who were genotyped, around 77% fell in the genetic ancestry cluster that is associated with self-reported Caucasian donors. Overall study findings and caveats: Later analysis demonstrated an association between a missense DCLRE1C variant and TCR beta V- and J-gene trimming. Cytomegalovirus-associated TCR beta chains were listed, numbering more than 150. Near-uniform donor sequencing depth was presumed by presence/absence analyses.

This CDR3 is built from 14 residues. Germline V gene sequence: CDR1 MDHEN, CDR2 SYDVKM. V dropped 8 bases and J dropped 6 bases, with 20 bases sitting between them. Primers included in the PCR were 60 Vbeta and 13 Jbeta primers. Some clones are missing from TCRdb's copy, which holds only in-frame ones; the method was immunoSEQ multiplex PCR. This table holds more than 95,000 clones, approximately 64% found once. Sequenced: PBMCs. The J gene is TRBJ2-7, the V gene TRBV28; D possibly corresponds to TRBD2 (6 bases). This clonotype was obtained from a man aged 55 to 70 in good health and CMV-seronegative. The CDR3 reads CASLGSRERLEQYF. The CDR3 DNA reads TGTGCCAGCCTAGGAAGCCGGGAGAGGCTCGAGCAGTACTTC.